Each of the 27 T cell receptor beta chains below was sequenced from the same sample in a study of molecular identifiers for immune sequencing clone quantification. TCRdb redid the calling of the PCR reads with MiXCR, one entry per CDR3 protein. The top ten clones hold approximately 1.5% of a sample with fewer than 75,000 distinct CDR3 sequences, over 15% of them seen once. The specimen sequenced was naive CD8+ T cells from blood, with Jurkat cell RNA spiked in. The subset: FACS-sorted CD8+CD4-CCR7+CD45RA+ naive T cells. The receptors come from a human donor in good health. Some libraries in this study had Jurkat cell RNA spiked in.

In this sample, this clonotype turned up a few times. At one end, the junction sequence differs from germline, possibly due to a read error. The chain combines TRBV20-1 with TRBJ1-5; 7 bases map to TRBD1. The CDR3 runs 19 residues. The V gene's germline CDR1 is DFQATT and CDR2 SNEGSKA (reference sequence). CDR3 nucleotides: TGCAGTGCTAGAGATGCAGGGGGGTTTTTCCCGGCCGGCCGCCAGCCCCCGCATTTT. It codes for CSARDAGGFFPAGRQPPHF.

On this clonotype itself: This clone may be a read error of a much larger clone one base away. This sequence joins TRBV2 and TRBJ2-7; tentatively, D is TRBD2 (5 bases). The V end lost 6 bases, the J end lost 2 bases, and 17 bases lay between the germline ends. CDR1 is SNHLY and CDR2 is FYNNEI in the germline V gene. This CDR3 comprises 15 residues. The CDR3 DNA reads as TGTGCCAGCAGGCAGGTTAGCGTGAATACCTACGAGCAGTACTTC. This gives the protein CASRQVSVNTYEQYF.

This clonotype was seen a few times. A much larger clone sits a single nucleotide away, making a read error possible. The V gene is TRBV20-1, the J gene TRBJ1-2; no clear D. The V gene's germline CDR1 is DFQATT and CDR2 SNEGSKA (reference sequence). This CDR3 has 14 amino acids. The CDR3 protein is CSARDLGANYGYAF. As DNA, the CDR3 is TGCAGTGCTAGAGATCTGGGCGCTAACTATGGCTACGCCTTC.

V usage is TRBV12-2 and J usage is TRBJ1-1; TRBD1 is the table's D call and was not checked against the DNA. TRBV12-2 counts as a pseudogene. The CDR3 is made up of 15 amino acids. CDR3 coding DNA: TGTGCAAGTCGCTTAGAAGGGCAGGGGGGCACTGAAGCTTTCTTT. It is translated as CASRLEGQGGTEAFF.

This clonotype turned up a few times. This chain links TRBV30 with TRBJ2-7; 7 bases map to TRBD2. The CDR3 is 13 residues long. The V gene end was trimmed by 3 bases and the J gene end by 2 bases; junction bases not matched to a gene: 4. The germline CDR1 and CDR2 sequences are GTSNPN and SVGIG (reference sequence). CDR3 residues: CAWSPGLAYEQYF. DNA for the CDR3: TGTGCCTGGAGCCCAGGACTAGCCTACGAGCAGTACTTC.

This clonotype was recorded many times. The chain carries TRBV5-5 and TRBJ2-2, with D maybe TRBD2 (6 bases). Trimming removed 4 bases from V and 7 bases from J, with 14 bases in between. Germline-derived CDR1 and CDR2 are SGHKS and YYEKEE (reference sequence). CDR3 length: 14 residues. The CDR3 DNA sequence: TGTGCCAGCAGCCCCTGGAGGGAGGTCGGGGAGCTGTTTTTT. This codes for CASSPWREVGELFF.

Concerning this clonotype itself: This may be a read error: a much more frequent sequence differs by one nucleotide. This CDR3 is CAGSLGQSTDTQYF. For the CDR3, the DNA is TGTGCCGGCAGCTTAGGACAGTCCACAGATACGCAGTATTTT. This chain connects TRBV7-9 to TRBJ2-3; possible D gene TRBD1, 6 bases. The CDR3 has 14 amino acids. CDR1 is SEHNR, CDR2 FQNEAQ, per germline (reference sequence).

This clonotype was observed many times. This sequence joins TRBV3-1 and TRBJ1-1; no firm D call. Trimming cost V 4 bases and J 3 bases, with 9 bases left between them. Looked up from germline, CDR1 is LGHDT and CDR2 is YNNKEL (reference sequence). This CDR3 spans 13 amino acids. The CDR3 bases are TGTGCCAGCAGCCTAGAGTCTTACACTGAAGCTTTCTTT. This codes for CASSLESYTEAFF.

The chain carries TRBV2 and TRBJ2-5, with TRBD1 as a possible D gene (6 bases). Germline values: CDR1 SNHLY, CDR2 FYNNEI. V was shortened by 10 bases and J by 2 bases, with 14 bases between the two germline ends. This CDR3 region has 13 residues. The CDR3 region is CATGAWLQETQYF. The CDR3 nucleotides are TGTGCCACAGGGGCTTGGCTACAAGAGACCCAGTACTTC.

As regards this clonotype: Relative to the germline gene, one junction end is altered; a read error may explain this. The rearrangement uses TRBV7-9 and TRBJ2-5, with D maybe TRBD1 (5 bases). CDR1 and CDR2 (germline): SEHNR, FQNEAQ (reference sequence). The CDR3 sequence is 13 residues long. The CDR3 DNA reads TGTGCCAGCAGCTTGACAGAAGAAGAGTCCCAGTACTTC. Translation: CASSLTEEESQYF.

Remarks on this clonotype: A much larger clonotype is one base distant, so this may be a read error. This sequence joins TRBV5-5 and TRBJ1-4, with TRBD1 identical over 9 bases. CDR3 length: 15 amino acids. Germline V lookup: CDR1 SGHKS, CDR2 YYEKEE (reference sequence). V lost 4 bases, J lost 10 bases, and 11 bases stayed unmatched. As DNA, the CDR3 is TGTGCCAGCAGCGGACGACAGGGGGTTGTTGGAAAACTGTTTTTT. Translation: CASSGRQGVVGKLFF.

This clonotype has a count of ten or more. The chain uses TRBV4-1 and TRBJ2-7, with TRBD2 as a possible D gene (6 bases). V dropped 1 base and J dropped 4 bases, with 14 bases sitting between them. Germline CDR1 reads MGHRA; CDR2 reads YSYEKL. This CDR3 spans 15 amino acids. CDR3 protein: CASSQVGGDQYEQYF. The CDR3 DNA is TGCGCCAGCAGCCAAGTGGGCGGGGACCAATACGAGCAGTACTTC.

At least ten counts were recorded for this clonotype. This chain uses TRBV12-3 or TRBV12-4 with TRBJ2-6, with D unclear. CDR3 size: 15 residues. Trimming cost V 0 bases and J 0 bases, with 3 bases left between them. CDR3 nucleotide sequence: TGTGCCAGCAGTTTAGCCGTCTCTGGGGCCAACGTCCTGACTTTC. Translating gives CASSLAVSGANVLTF.

Regarding this clonotype: At one end, the junction sequence differs from germline, possibly due to a read error. J is TRBJ1-4 and V is TRBV7-9; perhaps TRBD1 as D (5 bases). Per the germline V gene, CDR1 is SEHNR and CDR2 is FQNEAQ (reference sequence). The CDR3 runs to 12 residues. CDR3 residues: CASSSSGGKTVF. The DNA for the CDR3 is TGTGCCAGCAGCTCCAGCGGGGGAAAAACTGTTTTT.

The table lists this clonotype with many counts. The chain carries TRBV7-2 and TRBJ2-7, with D maybe TRBD2 (5 bases). The CDR3 has 13 amino acids. With 1 base removed from V and 4 bases from J, the gap between germline ends came to 8 bases. In germline, CDR1 is SGHTA, CDR2 FQGNSA. CDR3 nucleotides: TGTGCCAGCAGCTTAGGGGAGTCTTACGAGCAGTACTTC. This gives the protein CASSLGESYEQYF.

The sample holds many counts of this clonotype. The chain carries TRBV27 and TRBJ1-4; the match to TRBD1 covers 11 bases. This CDR3 region has 18 residues. Germline V gene data show CDR1 as MNHEY and CDR2 as SMNVEV (reference sequence). Losses at the gene ends were 4 bases for V and 7 bases for J; bases not matched to a gene: 14. CDR3 protein: CASSSPGQGGALIEKLFF. CDR3 nucleotides: TGTGCCAGCAGTTCTCCGGGACAGGGGGGGGCCCTTATTGAAAAACTGTTTTTT.

This clonotype was seen repeatedly, ten times or more. The rearrangement joins TRBV20-1 to TRBJ2-2, with 13 bases that match TRBD2. The ends lost 6 bases at V and 3 bases at J; junction bases unmatched: 4. The CDR3 extends over 15 amino acids. Germline assignment: CDR1 DFQATT and CDR2 SNEGSKA (reference sequence). The CDR3 protein is CSAAGLAGDTGELFF. The CDR3 nucleotides read TGCAGTGCCGCCGGACTAGCGGGGGACACCGGGGAGCTGTTTTTT.

This clonotype has just a few counts. This chain connects TRBV27 to TRBJ2-5, with TRBD2 matching 8 bases. Trimming took 4 bases from V and 1 from J; bases not matched to a gene: 11. Germline V gene sequence: CDR1 MNHEY, CDR2 SMNVEV (reference sequence). The CDR3 is 17 residues long. The CDR3 sequence is CASSSDLSGSPQETQYF. Here the CDR3 DNA reads TGTGCCAGCAGTTCCGACCTGAGCGGGAGCCCCCAAGAGACCCAGTACTTC.

The chain employs TRBV27 and TRBJ1-5; D unresolved. V was trimmed by 7 bases and J by 2 bases, leaving 12 bases between them. Germline V lookup: CDR1 MNHEY, CDR2 SMNVEV (reference sequence). This CDR3 is built from 14 residues. The CDR3 sequence: CASMALVGNQPQHF. CDR3 nucleotides: TGTGCCAGCATGGCGCTAGTTGGCAATCAGCCCCAGCATTTT.

This clonotype was seen many times. J is TRBJ2-7 and V is TRBV7-9; TRBD2 aligns across 8 bases. With V trimmed by 5 bases and J by 6 bases, 6 bases remained unmatched. Germline CDR1 is SEHNR and CDR2 is FQNEAQ (reference sequence). CDR3 size: 13 residues. The DNA for the CDR3 is TGTGCCAGCAGCCCGGGGGGGGGCGTCGAGCAGTACTTC. Its protein is CASSPGGGVEQYF.

To note about this clonotype: Since a much larger clone is just one base distant, this may be a read error. The V call is TRBV5-6, the J call TRBJ2-7, with D possibly being TRBD1 (6 bases). Looked up from germline, CDR1 is SGHDT and CDR2 is YYEEEE. The CDR3 runs to 17 residues. The CDR3 sequence: CASSTYGRGLTSYGQYF. The DNA of the CDR3 is TGTGCCAGCAGCACCTACGGCAGGGGCCTAACCTCCTACGGGCAGTACTTC.

This clonotype was detected a few times. A read error may be the cause here, since a much bigger clone is one base away. V gene TRBV30 combines with J gene TRBJ2-7, with 13 bases identical to TRBD2. CDR3 length: 13 amino acids. Germline V lookup: CDR1 GTSNPN, CDR2 SVGIG (reference sequence). CDR3 bases: TGTGCCCGGAGCGGACTAGCGGGAGAGGAGCAGTACTTC. This codes for CARSGLAGEEQYF.

This clonotype was detected many times. The V and J genes are TRBV11-2 and TRBJ2-7; D possibly corresponds to TRBD2 (5 bases). The CDR3 contains 12 residues. Trimming cost V 1 base and J 6 bases, with 7 bases left between them. The germline CDR1 and CDR2 sequences are SGHAT and FQNNGV. CDR3 bases: TGTGCCAGCAGCTTAGCGGGGTCCGAGCAGTACTTC. Translation: CASSLAGSEQYF.

This clonotype appeared a few times. This chain connects TRBV27 to TRBJ2-7, with 11 bases lining up with TRBD1. Germline V CDR1 and CDR2: MNHEY, SMNVEV (reference sequence). CDR3 size: 16 residues. V gave up 6 bases and J gave up 2 bases; unmatched junction bases: 9. DNA for the CDR3: TGTGCCAGCAGCCTCGGACAGGGGGCGCGAACCTACGAGCAGTACTTC. It codes for CASSLGQGARTYEQYF.

This clonotype was seen many times. The chain links TRBV14 to TRBJ2-7; a weak D match, TRBD1 (6 bases). This CDR3 has 15 amino acids. Trimming took off 4 bases at V and 6 bases at J, with 19 bases between the two ends. Germline V gene sequence: CDR1 SGHDN, CDR2 FVKESK. CDR3 amino acids: CASSPLQGFRSEQYF. CDR3 DNA: TGTGCCAGCAGCCCCCTACAGGGTTTTAGGTCCGAGCAGTACTTC.

This clonotype was seen repeatedly, ten times or more. The CDR3 region has the DNA TGTGCCAGCAGTATACTCAACCGGGACAGGGGTCACACTGAAGCTTTCTTT. It codes for CASSILNRDRGHTEAFF. J is TRBJ1-1 and V is TRBV28; TRBD1 aligns across 10 bases. CDR1 and CDR2 (germline): MDHEN, SYDVKM. This CDR3 contains 17 residues. V shed 5 bases, J shed 3 bases, and the junction held 12 bases outside the gene matches.

This clonotype was counted ten times or more. This chain joins TRBV5-4 and TRBJ2-7; TRBD1 matches 10 bases. The CDR3 is made up of 15 amino acids. Trimming cost V 0 bases and J 4 bases; bases outside gene matches: 4. Germline V lookup: CDR1 SGHNT, CDR2 YYREEE (reference sequence). CDR3: CASSLEGQGIYEQYF. The CDR3 nucleotides are TGTGCCAGCAGCTTGGAGGGACAGGGGATATACGAGCAGTACTTC.